This record concerns one TCR beta chain sequence. Its antigen is not yet known. Nothing much larger sits one base from this clone, and base qualities are not available. The intended sense of this specimen's treatment or condition label: nivolumab (PD-1 blockade) given before sampling. The DNeasy Blood and Tissue Kit was used to extract DNA from the formalin-fixed paraffin-embedded specimens. The data were obtained in a study of T cells in tumors and immune-related adverse events (dated by TCRdb to the early 2020s). Using the immunoSEQ assay, the TCR beta locus was amplified and sequenced, producing bulk TCR Vbeta CDR3 data. The original methods were these. CDR3s were excluded if they were non-productive, were shorter than 7 amino acids, or did not start with C or end with F/W. Analysis was restricted to specimens with at least 1000 reads, and each clonotype was defined at the amino acid level. Clonality was computed as 1 minus Pielou's evenness. To equalize library sizes, abundance-weighted random subsampling with replacement was performed and repeated 100 times so that 95% confidence intervals could be reported. The Morisita overlap index was used to quantify repertoire overlap, and for each specimen the top 40 clones were checked for overlap with the irAE. TCRdb obtained this table from immuneACCESS and retained in-frame rearrangements with V and J assigned. These tables miss some clones; where compared with another copy, unresolved V genes account for less than half of the shortfall, and the remainder is unexplained. From that table come the V and J calls and clone size; the DNA was used to work out D and trimming. In all, the sample holds some 11,000 clones, and around 93% of those were seen once. The ten biggest clones cover roughly 1.5% of the sample.

Spanning cysteine to phenylalanine, the CDR3 consists of 15 amino acids. Left in the record is the CDR3 DNA by itself, 45 bases read in frame from the first base. CDR1 and CDR2 were assigned from the germline V gene as WSHSY and SAAADI. V is trimmed back by 2 bases and J by 1 base, and the junction contains 1 base that no gene match accounts for. This sequence originates from a female donor with metastatic renal cell carcinoma. Material: lymph node tissue, obtained from a patient treated with anti-PD-1 therapy. This chain is built from TRBV10-2 and TRBJ2-7; TRBD2 aligns with 11 central bases. CDR3 loop: CASSEGLAGSYEQYF. The sequenced DNA is TGCGCCAGCAGTGAGGGACTAGCGGGTTCCTACGAGCAGTACTTC.